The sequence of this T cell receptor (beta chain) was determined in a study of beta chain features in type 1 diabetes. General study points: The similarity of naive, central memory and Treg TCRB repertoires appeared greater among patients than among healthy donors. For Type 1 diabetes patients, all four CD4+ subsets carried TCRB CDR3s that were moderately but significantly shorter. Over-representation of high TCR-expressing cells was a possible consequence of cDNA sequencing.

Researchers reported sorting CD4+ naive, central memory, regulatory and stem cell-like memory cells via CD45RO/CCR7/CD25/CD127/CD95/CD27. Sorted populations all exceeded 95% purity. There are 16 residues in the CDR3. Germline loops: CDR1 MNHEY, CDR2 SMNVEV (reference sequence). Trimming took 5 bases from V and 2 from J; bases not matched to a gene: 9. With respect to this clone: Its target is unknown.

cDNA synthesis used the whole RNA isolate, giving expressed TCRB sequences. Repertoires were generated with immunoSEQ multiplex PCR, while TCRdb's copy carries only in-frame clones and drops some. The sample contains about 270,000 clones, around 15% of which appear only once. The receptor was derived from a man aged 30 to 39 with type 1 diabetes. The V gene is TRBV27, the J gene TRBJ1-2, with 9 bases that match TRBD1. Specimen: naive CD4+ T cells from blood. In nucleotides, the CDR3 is TGTGCCAGCAGTCGACAGGGGGAGTTCCTGAACTATGGCTACACCTTC. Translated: CASSRQGEFLNYGYTF.